The source of this T cell receptor (beta chain) is a study of blood T cell repertoires in COVID-19. The authors' processing: For nucleated cells, counts were estimated from reference gene primer amplification. Data came from immunoSEQ multiplex PCR; TCRdb stores just in-frame clones and leaves some out. V and J calls plus clone size are reproduced from that table; the DNA served to infer D and trimming. The data contain roughly 220,000 clones, 80% to 90% of them singletons. Recruits, aged about 18 to 95 years, lived in approximately 26 US areas. Participant-reported clinical history was the basis for cohort assignment. This receptor was taken from a woman between 35 and 50 years old with acute COVID-19. Sequenced sample: PBMCs or T cells enriched from blood (not recorded which).

CDR3 amino acids: CASSVGASGDETQYF. In nucleotides, the CDR3 is TGTGCCAGCAGCGTAGGGGCTAGCGGGGACGAGACCCAGTACTTC. The chain has TRBV9 and TRBJ2-5, with 9 bases fitting TRBD2. Germline values: CDR1 SGDLS, CDR2 YYNGEE. The CDR3 sequence is 15 residues long. The V segment lost 0 bases and the J segment 5 bases; nucleotides outside the gene matches: 5. The entire variable domain, with the rest obtained from reference TRBV9 and TRBJ2-5, is as follows: DSGVTQTPKHLITATGQRVTLRCSPRSGDLSVYWYQQSLDQGLQFLIQYYNGEERAKGNILERFSAQQFPDLHSELNLSSLELGDSALYFCASSVGASGDETQYFGPGTRLLVL.